This T cell receptor (beta chain) stems from a study of T cell responses to AZD1222 COVID-19 vaccine. Study findings and constraints: Clonal diversity may have been underestimated in mostly white British donors. Only a handful of AZD1222 recipients, six or seven in all, had baseline seropositivity.

The data were produced by immunoSEQ multiplex PCR, yet TCRdb's version contains in-frame clones alone and is incomplete. The sample lists around 78,000 clones; about 89% were seen once. Details on this clone: Antigen unknown.

This CDR3 has 13 amino acids. Germline V gives CDR1 MGHRA, CDR2 YSYEKL. J gave up 12 bases and V 3 bases, and 6 bases lay outside the gene matches. V gene TRBV4-1 combines with J gene TRBJ2-2; 8 nucleotides agree with TRBD2. The material sequenced was peripheral blood, taken on day 0 of MenACWY control vaccination. The TCR was taken from an adult in good health. The CDR3 loop is CASSQLLAEKLFF. DNA for the CDR3: TGCGCCAGCAGCCAGCTACTAGCGGAGAAGCTGTTTTTT.